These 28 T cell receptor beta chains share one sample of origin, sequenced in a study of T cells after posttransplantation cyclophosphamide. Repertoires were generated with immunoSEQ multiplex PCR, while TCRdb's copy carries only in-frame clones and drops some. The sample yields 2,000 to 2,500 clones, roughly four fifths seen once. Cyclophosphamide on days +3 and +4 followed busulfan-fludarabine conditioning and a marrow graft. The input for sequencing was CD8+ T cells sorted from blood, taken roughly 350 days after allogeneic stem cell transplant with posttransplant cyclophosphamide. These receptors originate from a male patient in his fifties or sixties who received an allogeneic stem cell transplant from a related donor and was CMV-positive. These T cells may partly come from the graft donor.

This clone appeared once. The CDR3: CASSLVRESYEQYF. In nucleotides, the CDR3 is TGTGCCAGCAGCTTAGTAAGGGAGTCCTACGAGCAGTACTTC. The rearrangement uses TRBV7-9 and TRBJ2-7, with D perhaps matching TRBD2 (5 bases). This CDR3 is built from 14 residues. Germline assignment: CDR1 SEHNR and CDR2 FQNEAQ (reference sequence). Trimming removed 1 base from V and 1 base from J, with 8 bases in between.

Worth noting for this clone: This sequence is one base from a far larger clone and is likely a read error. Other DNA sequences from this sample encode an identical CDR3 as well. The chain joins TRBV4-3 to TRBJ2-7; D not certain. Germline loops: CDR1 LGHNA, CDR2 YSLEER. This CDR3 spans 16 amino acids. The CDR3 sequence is CASSQGTGYQPYDQYF. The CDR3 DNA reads TGCGCCAGCAGCCAAGGTACCGGGTACCAACCCTACGATCAGTACTTC.

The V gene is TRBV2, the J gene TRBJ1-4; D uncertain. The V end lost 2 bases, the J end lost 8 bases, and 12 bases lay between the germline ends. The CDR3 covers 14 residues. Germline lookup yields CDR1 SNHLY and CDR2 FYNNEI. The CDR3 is CASSENTSGEKLFF. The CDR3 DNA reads TGTGCCAGCAGTGAAAACACATCGGGAGAAAAACTGTTTTTT.

The CDR3 DNA sequence: TGTGCCAGCAGCTTAAGCCTGACCGGGGAGCTGTTTTTT. Encoded protein: CASSLSLTGELFF. The V gene is TRBV13, the J gene TRBJ2-2; D is ambiguous. Trimming shortened V by 2 bases and J by 5 bases, and 6 bases separated the two germline ends. Germline V lookup: CDR1 PRHDT, CDR2 FYEKMQ (reference sequence). This CDR3 has 13 amino acids.

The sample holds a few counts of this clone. CDR3 residues: CASSFAGTSGGETQYF. CDR3 nucleotide sequence: TGTGCCAGCAGCTTTGCCGGGACTAGCGGGGGCGAGACCCAGTACTTC. The chain is built from TRBV11-2 and TRBJ2-5; 14 bases align to TRBD2. This CDR3 contains 16 residues. The ends lost 3 bases at V and 5 bases at J; junction bases unmatched: 5. The germline V gene encodes CDR1 SGHAT and CDR2 FQNNGV.

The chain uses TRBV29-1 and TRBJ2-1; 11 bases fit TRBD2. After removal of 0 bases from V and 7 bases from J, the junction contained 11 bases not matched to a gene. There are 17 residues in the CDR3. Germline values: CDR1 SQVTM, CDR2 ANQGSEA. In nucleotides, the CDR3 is TGCAGCGTTGAAGACCCCGGACTAGCGGGCCGAGGGAATGAGCAGTTCTTC. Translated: CSVEDPGLAGRGNEQFF.

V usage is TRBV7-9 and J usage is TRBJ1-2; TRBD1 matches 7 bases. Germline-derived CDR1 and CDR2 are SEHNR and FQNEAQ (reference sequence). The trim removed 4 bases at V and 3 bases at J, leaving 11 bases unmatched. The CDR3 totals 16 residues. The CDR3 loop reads CASSSIPLDRDYGYTF. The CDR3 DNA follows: TGTGCCAGCAGCTCCATCCCACTCGACAGGGACTATGGCTACACCTTC.

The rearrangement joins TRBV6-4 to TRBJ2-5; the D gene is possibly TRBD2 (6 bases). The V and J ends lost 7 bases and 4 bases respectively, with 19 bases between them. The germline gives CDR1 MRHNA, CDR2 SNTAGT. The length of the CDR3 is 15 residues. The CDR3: CASNGSGTEGETQYF. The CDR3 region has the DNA TGTGCCAGCAACGGGAGCGGTACCGAGGGAGAGACCCAGTACTTC.

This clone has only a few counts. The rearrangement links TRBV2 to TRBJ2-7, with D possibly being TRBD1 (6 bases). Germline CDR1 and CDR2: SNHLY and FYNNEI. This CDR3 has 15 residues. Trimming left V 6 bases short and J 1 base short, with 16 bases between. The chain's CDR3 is CASRAQTGPSYEQYF. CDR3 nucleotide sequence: TGTGCCAGCAGGGCCCAGACAGGCCCATCCTACGAGCAGTACTTC.

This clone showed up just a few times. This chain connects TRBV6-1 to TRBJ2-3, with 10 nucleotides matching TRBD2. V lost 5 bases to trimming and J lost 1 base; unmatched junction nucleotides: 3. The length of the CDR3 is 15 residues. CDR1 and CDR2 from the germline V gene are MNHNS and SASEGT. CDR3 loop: CASSLLAGGTDTQYF. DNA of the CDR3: TGTGCCAGCAGTCTTCTAGCGGGGGGCACAGATACGCAGTATTTT.

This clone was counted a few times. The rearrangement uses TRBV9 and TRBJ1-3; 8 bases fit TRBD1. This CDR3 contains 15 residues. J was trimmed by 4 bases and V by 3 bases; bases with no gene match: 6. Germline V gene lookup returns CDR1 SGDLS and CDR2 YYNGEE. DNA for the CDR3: TGTGCCAGCAGCGATACGACAGGGGCCGGAAACACCATATATTTT. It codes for CASSDTTGAGNTIYF.

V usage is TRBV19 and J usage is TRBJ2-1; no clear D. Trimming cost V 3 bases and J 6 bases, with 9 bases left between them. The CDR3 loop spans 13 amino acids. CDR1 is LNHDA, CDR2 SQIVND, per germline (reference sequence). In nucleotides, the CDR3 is TGTGCCAGTAGTATGGCCCGATTCAATGAGCAGTTCTTC. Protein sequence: CASSMARFNEQFF.

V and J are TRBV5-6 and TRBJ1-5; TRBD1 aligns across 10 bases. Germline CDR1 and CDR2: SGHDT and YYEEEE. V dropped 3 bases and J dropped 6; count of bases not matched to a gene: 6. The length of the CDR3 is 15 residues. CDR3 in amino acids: CASSSDRGQGQPQHF. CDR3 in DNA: TGTGCCAGCAGCTCTGACAGGGGGCAGGGTCAGCCCCAGCATTTT.

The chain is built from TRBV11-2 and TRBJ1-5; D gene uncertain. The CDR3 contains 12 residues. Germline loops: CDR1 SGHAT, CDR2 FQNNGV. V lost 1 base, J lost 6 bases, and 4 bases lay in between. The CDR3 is CASSLVGQPQHF. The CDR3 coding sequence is TGTGCCAGCAGCTTAGTCGGTCAGCCCCAGCATTTT.

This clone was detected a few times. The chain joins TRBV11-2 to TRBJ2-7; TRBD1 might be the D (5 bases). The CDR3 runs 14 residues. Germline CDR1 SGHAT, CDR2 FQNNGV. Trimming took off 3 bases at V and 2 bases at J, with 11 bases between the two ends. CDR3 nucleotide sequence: TGTGCCAGCAGCTTGGGGCTAGTCGCCTACGAGCAGTACTTC. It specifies CASSLGLVAYEQYF. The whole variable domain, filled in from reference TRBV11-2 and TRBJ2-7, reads EAGVAQSPRYKIIEKRQSVAFWCNPISGHATLYWYQQILGQGPKLLIQFQNNGVVDDSQLPKDRFSAERLKGVDSTLKIQPAKLEDSAVYLCASSLGLVAYEQYFGPGTRLTVT.

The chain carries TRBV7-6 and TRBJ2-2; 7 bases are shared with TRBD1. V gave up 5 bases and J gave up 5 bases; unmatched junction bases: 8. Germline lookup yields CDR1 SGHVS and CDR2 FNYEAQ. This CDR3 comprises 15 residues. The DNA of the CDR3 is TGTGCCAGCAGCCCTCAGGGGGTCGGGACCGGGGAGCTGTTTTTT. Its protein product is CASSPQGVGTGELFF.

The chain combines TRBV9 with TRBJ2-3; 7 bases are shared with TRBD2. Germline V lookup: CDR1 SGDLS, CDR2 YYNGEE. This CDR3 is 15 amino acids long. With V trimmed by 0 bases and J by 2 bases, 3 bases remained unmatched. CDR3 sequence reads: CASSVALAITDTQYF. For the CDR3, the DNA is TGTGCCAGCAGCGTAGCACTAGCGATCACAGATACGCAGTATTTT.

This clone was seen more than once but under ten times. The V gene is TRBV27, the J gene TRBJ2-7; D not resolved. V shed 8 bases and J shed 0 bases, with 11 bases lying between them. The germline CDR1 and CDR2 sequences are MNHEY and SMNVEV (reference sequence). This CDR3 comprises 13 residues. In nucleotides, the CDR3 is TGTGCCAGCGGTAGGAGTCTCTCCTACGAGCAGTACTTC. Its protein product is CASGRSLSYEQYF.

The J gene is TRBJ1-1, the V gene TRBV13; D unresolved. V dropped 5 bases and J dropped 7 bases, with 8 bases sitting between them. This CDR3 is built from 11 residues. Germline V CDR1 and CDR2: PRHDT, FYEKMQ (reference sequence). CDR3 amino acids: CASSQGDEAFF. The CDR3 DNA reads TGTGCCAGCAGCCAAGGAGATGAAGCTTTCTTT.

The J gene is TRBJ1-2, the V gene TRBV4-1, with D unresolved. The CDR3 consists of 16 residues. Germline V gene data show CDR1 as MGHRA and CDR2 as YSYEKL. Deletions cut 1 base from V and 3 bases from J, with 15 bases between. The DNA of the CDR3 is TGCGCCAGCAGCCAAGGGTCGGGTACATGGGACTATGGCTACACCTTC. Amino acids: CASSQGSGTWDYGYTF.

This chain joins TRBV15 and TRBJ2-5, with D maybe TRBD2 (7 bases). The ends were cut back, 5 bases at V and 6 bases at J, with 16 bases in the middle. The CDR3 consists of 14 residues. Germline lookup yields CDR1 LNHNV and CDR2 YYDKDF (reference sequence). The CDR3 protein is CATSQKGGWKTQYF. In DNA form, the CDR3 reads TGTGCCACCAGCCAGAAGGGGGGGTGGAAGACCCAGTACTTC. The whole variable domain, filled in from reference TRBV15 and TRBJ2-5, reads DAMVIQNPRYQVTQFGKPVTLSCSQTLNHNVMYWYQQKSSQAPKLLFHYYDKDFNNEADTPDNFQSRRPNTSFCFLDIRSPGLGDTAMYLCATSQKGGWKTQYFGPGTRLLVL.

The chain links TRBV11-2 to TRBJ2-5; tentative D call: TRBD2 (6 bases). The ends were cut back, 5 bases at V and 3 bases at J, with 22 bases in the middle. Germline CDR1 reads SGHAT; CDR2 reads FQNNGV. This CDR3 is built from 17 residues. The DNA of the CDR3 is TGTGCCAGCAGCGTACCCCCGGGACTCAATTACAAAGAGACCCAGTACTTC. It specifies CASSVPPGLNYKETQYF.

The CDR3 sequence is CASSEKTGLYGYTF. The CDR3 coding sequence is TGTGCCAGCAGCGAAAAGACAGGGCTCTATGGCTACACCTTC. The chain combines TRBV6-1 with TRBJ1-2; TRBD1 matches at 7 bases. V trimming: 6 bases; J trimming: 4 bases; junction bases outside the gene matches: 8. This CDR3 comprises 14 residues. The germline V gene encodes CDR1 MNHNS and CDR2 SASEGT.

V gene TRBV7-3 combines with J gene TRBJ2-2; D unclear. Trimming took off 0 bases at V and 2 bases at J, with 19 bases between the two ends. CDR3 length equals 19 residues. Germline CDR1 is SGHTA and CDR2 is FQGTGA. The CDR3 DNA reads TGTGCCAGCAGCTTAACCGGCTATAGCCCCTTAACTAACACCGGGGAGCTGTTTTTT. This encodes CASSLTGYSPLTNTGELFF.

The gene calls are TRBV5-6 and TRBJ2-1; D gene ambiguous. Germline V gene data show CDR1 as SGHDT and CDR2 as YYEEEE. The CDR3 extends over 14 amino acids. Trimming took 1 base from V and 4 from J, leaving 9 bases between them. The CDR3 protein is CASSLTRLYNEQFF. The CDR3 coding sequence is TGTGCCAGCAGCTTGACGCGGTTGTACAATGAGCAGTTCTTC.

The CDR3 DNA is TGTGCCAGCAGCAACGGACAGTCGAACACTGAAGCTTTCTTT. Its protein product is CASSNGQSNTEAFF. The chain joins TRBV13 to TRBJ1-1; a weak D match, TRBD1 (6 bases). CDR1 is PRHDT and CDR2 is FYEKMQ in the germline V gene (reference sequence). The CDR3 consists of 14 residues. V was trimmed by 5 bases and J by 1 base, leaving 11 bases between them.

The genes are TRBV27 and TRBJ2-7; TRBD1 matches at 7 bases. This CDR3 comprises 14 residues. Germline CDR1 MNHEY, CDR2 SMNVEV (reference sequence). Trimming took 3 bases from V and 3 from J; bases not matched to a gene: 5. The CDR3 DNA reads TGTGCCAGCAGTTTTATGTCAGGGGGCTACGAGCAGTACTTC. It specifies CASSFMSGGYEQYF.

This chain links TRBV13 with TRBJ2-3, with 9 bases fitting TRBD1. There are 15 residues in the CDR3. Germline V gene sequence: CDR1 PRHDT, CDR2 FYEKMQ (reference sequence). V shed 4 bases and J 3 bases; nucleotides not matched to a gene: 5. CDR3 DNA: TGTGCCAGCAGCTCATGGGACAGGGAAACAGATACGCAGTATTTT. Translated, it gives CASSSWDRETDTQYF.